A single sample gave rise to the 21 T cell receptor beta chains below, sequenced in a study of T cells in Graves' hyperthyroidism and ophthalmopathy. There were TCR beta CDR3 regions amplified from RNA transcripts. First-round RT-PCR targeting the TCR CDR3 was performed with the HTBI primer set. TCRdb processed the multiplex PCR reads anew with MiXCR; each CDR3 protein has one entry. The sample records about 700,000 distinct CDR3 sequences, 14% being singletons. Sequenced: blood. These receptors were obtained from a woman aged 18-29 years with Graves' hyperthyroidism.

The sample holds many counts of this clonotype. The V call is TRBV7-2, the J call TRBJ2-3, with 7 nucleotides matching TRBD1. The CDR3 is made up of 14 amino acids. Germline V gene sequence: CDR1 SGHTA, CDR2 FQGNSA. V was pared by 5 bases and J by 1 base, with 3 bases of the junction left unmatched. CDR3 loop: CASSPGTGTDTQYF. In DNA, the CDR3 is TGTGCCAGCAGCCCCGGGACAGGCACAGATACGCAGTATTTT.

This clonotype was seen many times. V gene TRBV12-3 or TRBV12-4 combines with J gene TRBJ2-1; 11 positions match TRBD2. Trimming at V came to 6 bases and at J to 3 bases, leaving 10 bases not matched to a gene. The CDR3 is made up of 17 amino acids. CDR3 in DNA: TGTGCCAGCAGCTCGACTAGCGGGGTCCCCCTCTACAATGAGCAGTTCTTC. Translated: CASSSTSGVPLYNEQFF.

A few counts support this clonotype. This chain links TRBV5-1 with TRBJ1-6; a weak D match, TRBD1 (5 bases). With 0 bases removed from V and 6 bases from J, the gap between germline ends came to 7 bases. The germline V gene has CDR1 SGHRS and CDR2 YFSETQ. The CDR3 consists of 14 residues. The CDR3 protein is CASSLAGGNSPLHF. The CDR3 DNA reads as TGCGCCAGCAGCTTGGCCGGGGGTAATTCACCCCTCCACTTT.

The chain carries TRBV18 and TRBJ1-5, with a weak D call TRBD1 (6 bases). The CDR3 runs to 12 residues. V was clipped by 8 bases and J by 3 bases, with 8 bases between them. The germline V gene has CDR1 KGHSH and CDR2 LQKENI. CDR3 region: CASRTDNQPQHF. CDR3 DNA: TGTGCCAGCAGGACAGACAATCAGCCCCAGCATTTT.

As concerns this clonotype: This may come from a read error, since a much larger clone is one base off. V gene TRBV7-2 combines with J gene TRBJ2-2, with D maybe TRBD2 (6 bases). In germline, CDR1 is SGHTA, CDR2 FQGNSA. This CDR3 comprises 18 residues. The CDR3 DNA reads as TGTGCCAGCAGCTTCCTCAGCAACTTACGGACGAACACCGGGGGGCTGTTTTTT. Its translation: CASSFLSNLRTNTGGLFF.

This clonotype was detected a few times. V is TRBV4-1 and J is TRBJ1-5; D unresolved. Trimming removed 1 base from V and 4 bases from J, with 11 bases in between. The CDR3 consists of 15 residues. Germline loops: CDR1 MGHRA, CDR2 YSYEKL. The CDR3 loop reads CASSQGLSMNQPQHF. The CDR3 DNA reads as TGCGCCAGCAGCCAAGGGTTAAGCATGAATCAGCCCCAGCATTTT.

This clonotype was seen a few times. The chain combines TRBV5-1 with TRBJ2-5; D is possibly TRBD1 or TRBD2 (5 bases each). This CDR3 has 16 amino acids. Trimming removed 0 bases at V and 3 bases at J, with 15 bases between. Germline V gene data show CDR1 as SGHRS and CDR2 as YFSETQ. The CDR3 DNA reads TGCGCCAGCAGCTTGGCCGGGGCAAAAGCGGAAGAGACCCAGTACTTC. Translating gives CASSLAGAKAEETQYF. Filled out from reference TRBV5-1 and TRBJ2-5, the complete variable domain reads KAGVTQTPRYLIKTRGQQVTLSCSPISGHRSVSWYQQTPGQGLQFLFEYFSETQRNKGNFPGRFSGRQFSNSRSEMNVSTLELGDSALYLCASSLAGAKAEETQYFGPGTRLLVL.

The chain has TRBV6-1 and TRBJ2-7; 7 bases match TRBD2. With 0 bases clipped from V and 3 bases from J, the junction kept 8 bases outside the gene matches. Per germline, CDR1 MNHNS and CDR2 SASEGT. The CDR3 totals 16 residues. The CDR3 loop reads CASSEALGGGIYEQYF. DNA of the CDR3: TGTGCCAGCAGTGAAGCGCTTGGGGGAGGGATCTACGAGCAGTACTTC.

V gene TRBV27 combines with J gene TRBJ2-1; 7 bases agree with TRBD2. The J call may be wrong; the DNA end is better matched by TRBJ2-7. The CDR3 contains 17 residues. Germline loops: CDR1 MNHEY, CDR2 SMNVEV (reference sequence). Written as DNA, the CDR3 is TGTGCCAGCAGTTTATACCCTGGGACTAACTCCTACAATGAGCAGTACTTC. Its translation is CASSLYPGTNSYNEQYF.

The chain joins TRBV29-1 to TRBJ1-1; D uncertain. V dropped 1 base and J dropped 7 bases, with 7 bases sitting between them. The CDR3 extends over 11 amino acids. The germline CDR1 and CDR2 sequences are SQVTM and ANQGSEA. CDR3 DNA sequence: TGCAGCGTTGAAGGGACTTATGAAGCTTTCTTT. The encoded protein is CSVEGTYEAFF.

This chain joins TRBV9 and TRBJ1-4; TRBD1 aligns across 7 bases. Per the germline V gene, CDR1 is SGDLS and CDR2 is YYNGEE. CDR3 length: 15 amino acids. V dropped 2 bases and J dropped 7; count of bases not matched to a gene: 8. The CDR3 sequence is CASSVRDREGEKLFF. CDR3 DNA: TGTGCCAGCAGCGTCCGAGACAGGGAAGGTGAAAAACTGTTTTTT.

V gene TRBV27 combines with J gene TRBJ1-4; D unresolved. CDR1 and CDR2 from the germline V gene are MNHEY and SMNVEV (reference sequence). Trimming left V 1 base short and J 8 bases short, with 14 bases between. The CDR3 consists of 15 residues. CDR3 bases: TGTGCCAGCAGTTTATTTTTTATAGCCGGGGAAAAACTGTTTTTT. The encoded protein is CASSLFFIAGEKLFF.

This clonotype was seen at least ten times. The chain recombines TRBV28 with TRBJ2-7, with D tentatively TRBD1 or TRBD2 (5 bases each). The V and J ends lost 1 base and 6 bases respectively, with 22 bases between them. The CDR3 runs to 17 residues. CDR1 and CDR2 (germline): MDHEN, SYDVKM. The CDR3 loop reads CASSLFTGLGLTGEQYF. DNA for the CDR3: TGTGCCAGCAGTTTATTTACCGGACTGGGGCTGACGGGCGAGCAGTACTTC.

This clonotype was detected only a few times. CDR3 DNA sequence: TGTGCCAGCAGTCTAGGACTGGTGGCCACTAATGAAAAACTGTTTTTT. This sequence encodes CASSLGLVATNEKLFF. This chain connects TRBV6-1 to TRBJ1-4; no clear D gene. Germline V lookup: CDR1 MNHNS, CDR2 SASEGT. Trimming cost V 5 bases and J 2 bases, with 15 bases left between them. This CDR3 has 16 residues.

This clonotype was seen a few times. This rearrangement joins TRBV5-4 to TRBJ2-1; 7 nucleotides agree with TRBD2. J lost 9 bases, V lost 4 bases, and 19 bases had no gene match. The CDR3 spans 17 residues. Germline values: CDR1 SGHNT, CDR2 YYREEE (reference sequence). In nucleotides, the CDR3 is TGTGCCAGCAGCATGGGGCTAGATGGCGGGAGATCCTTTGAGCAGTTCTTC. This codes for CASSMGLDGGRSFEQFF.

Points on this clonotype: This may be a read error: a much more frequent sequence differs by one nucleotide. CDR3 coding DNA: TGTGCCAGCAGCTTGGGGACCCCAGATACGCAGTATTTT. This codes for CASSLGTPDTQYF. This chain joins TRBV5-6 and TRBJ2-3, with no clear D. V was trimmed by 0 bases and J by 4 bases, leaving 6 bases between them. The length of the CDR3 is 13 residues. The germline gives CDR1 SGHDT, CDR2 YYEEEE.

This clonotype was recorded many times. The V and J genes are TRBV7-2 and TRBJ2-3; D remains ambiguous. V gave up 6 bases and J gave up 4 bases, with 11 bases separating them. Germline V gene sequence: CDR1 SGHTA, CDR2 FQGNSA. The CDR3 consists of 13 residues. The CDR3 DNA is TGTGCCAGCAGGCGGACCCAGTCAGATACGCAGTATTTT. This encodes CASRRTQSDTQYF.

This clonotype has a count of ten or more. The chain recombines TRBV2 with TRBJ1-5; D not resolved. This CDR3 spans 13 amino acids. The V gene lost 6 bases and the J gene lost 3 bases, with 9 bases spanning the gap. CDR1 is SNHLY and CDR2 is FYNNEI in the germline V gene. CDR3 region: CASRDLNNQPQHF. Written as DNA, the CDR3 is TGTGCCAGCAGGGACCTTAACAATCAGCCCCAGCATTTT.

There are many counts of this clonotype. This chain connects TRBV11-2 to TRBJ2-3; no clear D gene. Trimming shortened V by 1 base and J by 6 bases, and 17 bases separated the two germline ends. The CDR3 contains 16 residues. Germline V gives CDR1 SGHAT, CDR2 FQNNGV. The CDR3 DNA follows: TGTGCCAGCAGCTTAGGTATAAACCCTCCCGGCGATACGCAGTATTTT. It yields the protein CASSLGINPPGDTQYF.

This chain joins TRBV6-2 or TRBV6-3 and TRBJ2-5; 8 nucleotides agree with TRBD1. Per germline, CDR1 MNHEY and CDR2 SVGEGT. This CDR3 is 14 amino acids long. V trimming: 6 bases; J trimming: 5 bases; junction bases outside the gene matches: 8. The CDR3 sequence is CASRSGGGRETQYF. In nucleotides, the CDR3 is TGTGCCAGCAGATCAGGGGGCGGACGGGAGACCCAGTACTTC.

This clonotype was observed a few times. The CDR3 DNA reads TGTGCCAGCAGTTTAACGGGACTAGCGTTATACGAGCAGTACTTC. Residues: CASSLTGLALYEQYF. The V and J genes are TRBV28 and TRBJ2-7; 10 bases are shared with TRBD2. Losses at the gene ends were 2 bases for V and 4 bases for J; bases not matched to a gene: 5. Germline loops: CDR1 MDHEN, CDR2 SYDVKM. CDR3 size: 15 residues.